The present T cell receptor beta chain was sequenced within a study of T cells after yellow fever vaccination. Study conclusions and caveats: A small share of clonotypes appeared in both CD4 and CD8 compartments.

This clonotype was found many times. Its specificity is unknown. The CDR3 extends over 14 amino acids. The trim removed 5 bases at V and 3 bases at J, leaving 3 bases unmatched. Template switching by 5'RACE produced TCR cDNA, adding a universal primer site and UMIs. TCRdb reprocessed the 5' RACE reads via MiXCR and lists one record per CDR3 protein. The table records roughly 50,000 distinct CDR3 sequences, about 7.4% of them present only once. This clonotype originated in a man younger than 35 who received the YFV17D yellow fever vaccine. Here the sequenced sample was CD8+ T cells sorted from PBMCs, taken more than 14 days after the first yellow fever vaccination. This sequence joins TRBV12-3 or TRBV12-4 and TRBJ2-3, with TRBD1 identical over 9 bases. This chain's CDR3 is CASSLQGATDTQYF. CDR3 bases: TGTGCCAGCAGTCTACAGGGGGCTACAGATACGCAGTATTTT.